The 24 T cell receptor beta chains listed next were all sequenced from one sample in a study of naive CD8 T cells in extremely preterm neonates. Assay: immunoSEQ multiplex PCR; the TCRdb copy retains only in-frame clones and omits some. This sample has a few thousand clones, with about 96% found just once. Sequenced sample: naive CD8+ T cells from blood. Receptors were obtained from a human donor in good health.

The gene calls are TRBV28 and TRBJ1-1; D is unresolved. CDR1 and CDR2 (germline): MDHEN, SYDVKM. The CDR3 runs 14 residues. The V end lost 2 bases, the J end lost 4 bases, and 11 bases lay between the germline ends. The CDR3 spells CASSLGTGFTEAFF. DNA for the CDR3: TGTGCCAGCAGTTTAGGTACGGGGTTCACTGAAGCTTTCTTT. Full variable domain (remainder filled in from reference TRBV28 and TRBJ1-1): DVKVTQSSRYLVKRTGEKVFLECVQDMDHENMFWYRQDPGLGLRLIYFSYDVKMKEKGDIPEGYSVSREKKERFSLILESASTNQTSMYLCASSLGTGFTEAFFGQGTRLTVV.

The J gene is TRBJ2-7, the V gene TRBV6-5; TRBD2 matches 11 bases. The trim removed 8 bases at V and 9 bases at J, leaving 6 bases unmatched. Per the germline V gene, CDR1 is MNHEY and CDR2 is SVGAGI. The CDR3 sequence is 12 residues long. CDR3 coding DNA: TGTGCCAGCGCCACTAGCGGGGGTGCGCAGTACTTC. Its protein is CASATSGGAQYF.

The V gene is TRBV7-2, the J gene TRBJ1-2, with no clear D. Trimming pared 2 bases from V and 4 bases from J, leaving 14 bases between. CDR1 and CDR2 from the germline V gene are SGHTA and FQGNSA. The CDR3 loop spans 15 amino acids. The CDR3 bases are TGTGCCAGCAGCTTATCGGTCCCTCGGGGCTATGGCTACACCTTC. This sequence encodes CASSLSVPRGYGYTF.

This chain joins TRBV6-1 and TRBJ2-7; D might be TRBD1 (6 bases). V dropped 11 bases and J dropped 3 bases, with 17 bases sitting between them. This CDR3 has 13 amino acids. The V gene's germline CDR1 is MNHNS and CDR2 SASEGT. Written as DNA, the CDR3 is TGTGCCGGGGGCCGGGGCGCTTTCTACGAGCAGTACTTC. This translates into CAGGRGAFYEQYF.

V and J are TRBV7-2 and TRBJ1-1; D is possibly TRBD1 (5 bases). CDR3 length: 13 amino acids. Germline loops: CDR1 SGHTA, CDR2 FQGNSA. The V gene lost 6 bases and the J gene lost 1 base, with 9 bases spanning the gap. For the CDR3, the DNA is TGTGCCAGCAGGCTACAGGCGAACACTGAAGCTTTCTTT. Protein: CASRLQANTEAFF. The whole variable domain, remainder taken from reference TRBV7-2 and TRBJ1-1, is GAGVSQSPSNKVTEKGKDVELRCDPISGHTALYWYRQSLGQGLEFLIYFQGNSAPDKSGLPSDRFSAERTGGSVSTLTIQRTQQEDSAVYLCASRLQANTEAFFGQGTRLTVV.

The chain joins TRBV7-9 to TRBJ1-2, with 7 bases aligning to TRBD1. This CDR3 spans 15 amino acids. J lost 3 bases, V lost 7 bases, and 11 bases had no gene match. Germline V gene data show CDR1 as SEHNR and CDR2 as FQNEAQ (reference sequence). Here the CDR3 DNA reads TGTGCCAGCACCTCAGCGGGCCAGGGGGACTATGGCTACACCTTC. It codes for CASTSAGQGDYGYTF.

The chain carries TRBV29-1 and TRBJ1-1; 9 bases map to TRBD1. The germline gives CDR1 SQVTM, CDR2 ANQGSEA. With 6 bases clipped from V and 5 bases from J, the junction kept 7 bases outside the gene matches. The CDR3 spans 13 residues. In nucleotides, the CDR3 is TGCAGCGTCACAGGGGGCAGGTGGACTGAAGCTTTCTTT. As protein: CSVTGGRWTEAFF. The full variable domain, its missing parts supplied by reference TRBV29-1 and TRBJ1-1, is SAVISQKPSRDICQRGTSLTIQCQVDSQVTMMFWYRQQPGQSLTLIATANQGSEATYESGFVIDKFPISRPNLTFSTLTVSNMSPEDSSIYLCSVTGGRWTEAFFGQGTRLTVV.

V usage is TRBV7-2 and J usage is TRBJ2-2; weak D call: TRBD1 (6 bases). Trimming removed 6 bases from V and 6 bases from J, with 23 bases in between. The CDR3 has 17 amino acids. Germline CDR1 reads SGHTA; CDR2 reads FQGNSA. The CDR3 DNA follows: TGTGCCAGCAGTTTTACTATAGGGACAACGGAGGCCGGGGAGCTGTTTTTT. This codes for CASSFTIGTTEAGELFF.

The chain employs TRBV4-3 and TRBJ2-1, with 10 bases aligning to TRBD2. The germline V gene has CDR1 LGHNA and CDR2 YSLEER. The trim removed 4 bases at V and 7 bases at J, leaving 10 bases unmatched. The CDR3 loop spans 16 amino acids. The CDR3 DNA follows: TGCGCCAGCAGCCCTCTTTCTAGCGGGAGTGTTAATGAGCAGTTCTTC. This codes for CASSPLSSGSVNEQFF.

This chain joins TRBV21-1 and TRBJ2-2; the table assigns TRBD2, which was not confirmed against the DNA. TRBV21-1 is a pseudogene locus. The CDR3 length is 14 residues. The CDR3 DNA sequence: TGTGCCAGCAGCAACCGGTATTTCCCCGGGGAGCTGTTTTTT. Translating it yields CASSNRYFPGELFF.

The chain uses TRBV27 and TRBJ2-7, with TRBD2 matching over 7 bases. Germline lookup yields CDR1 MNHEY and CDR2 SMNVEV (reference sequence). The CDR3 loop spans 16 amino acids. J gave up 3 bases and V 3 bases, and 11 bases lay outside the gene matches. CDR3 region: CASSLGWGGTNYEQYF. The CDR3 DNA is TGTGCCAGCAGTTTGGGTTGGGGAGGGACCAACTACGAGCAGTACTTC.

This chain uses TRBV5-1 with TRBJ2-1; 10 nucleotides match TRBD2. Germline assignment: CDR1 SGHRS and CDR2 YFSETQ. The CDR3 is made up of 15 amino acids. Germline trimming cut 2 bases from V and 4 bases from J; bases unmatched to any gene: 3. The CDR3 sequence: CASSFGLAAYNEQFF. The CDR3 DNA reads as TGCGCCAGCAGCTTCGGACTAGCGGCATACAATGAGCAGTTCTTC.

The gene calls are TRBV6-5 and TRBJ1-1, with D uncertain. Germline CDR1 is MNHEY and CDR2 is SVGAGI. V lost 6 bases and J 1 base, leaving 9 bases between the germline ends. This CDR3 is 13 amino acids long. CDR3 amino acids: CASSNGKNTEAFF. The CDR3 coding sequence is TGTGCCAGCAGCAACGGGAAGAACACTGAAGCTTTCTTT.

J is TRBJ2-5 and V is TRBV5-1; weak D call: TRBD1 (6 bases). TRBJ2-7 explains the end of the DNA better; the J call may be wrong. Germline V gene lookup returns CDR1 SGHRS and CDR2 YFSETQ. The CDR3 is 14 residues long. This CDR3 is CASSLDRATYEQYF. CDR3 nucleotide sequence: TGCGCCAGCAGCTTGGACAGGGCCACCTACGAGCAGTACTTC.

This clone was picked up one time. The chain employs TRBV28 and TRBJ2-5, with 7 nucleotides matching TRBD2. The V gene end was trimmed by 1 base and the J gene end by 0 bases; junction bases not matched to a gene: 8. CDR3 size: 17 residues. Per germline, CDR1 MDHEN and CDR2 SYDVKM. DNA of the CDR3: TGTGCCAGCAGTTTATCGGGGGGTTGGCGGGACCAAGAGACCCAGTACTTC. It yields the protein CASSLSGGWRDQETQYF.

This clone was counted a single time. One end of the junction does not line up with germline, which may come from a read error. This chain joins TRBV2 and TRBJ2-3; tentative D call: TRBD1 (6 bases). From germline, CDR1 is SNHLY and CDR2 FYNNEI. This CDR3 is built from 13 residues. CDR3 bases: TGTGCCAGCAGTGACAGGGGAACAGGTACGCAGTATTTT. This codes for CASSDRGTGTQYF.

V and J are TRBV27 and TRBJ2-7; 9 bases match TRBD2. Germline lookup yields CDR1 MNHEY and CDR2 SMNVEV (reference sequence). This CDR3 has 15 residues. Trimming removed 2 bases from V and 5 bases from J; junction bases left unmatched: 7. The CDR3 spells CASSLRREGPHEQYF. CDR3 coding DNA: TGTGCCAGCAGTTTAAGGCGGGAGGGCCCCCACGAGCAGTACTTC.

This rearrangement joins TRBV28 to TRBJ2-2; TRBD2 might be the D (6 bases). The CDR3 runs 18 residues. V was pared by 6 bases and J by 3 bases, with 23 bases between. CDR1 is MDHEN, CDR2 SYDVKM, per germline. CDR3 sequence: CASRAGTVLGSDTGELFF. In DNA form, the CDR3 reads TGTGCCAGCAGGGCGGGGACTGTCCTAGGGTCGGACACCGGGGAGCTGTTTTTT. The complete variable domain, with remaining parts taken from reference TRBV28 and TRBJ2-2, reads DVKVTQSSRYLVKRTGEKVFLECVQDMDHENMFWYRQDPGLGLRLIYFSYDVKMKEKGDIPEGYSVSREKKERFSLILESASTNQTSMYLCASRAGTVLGSDTGELFFGEGSRLTVL.

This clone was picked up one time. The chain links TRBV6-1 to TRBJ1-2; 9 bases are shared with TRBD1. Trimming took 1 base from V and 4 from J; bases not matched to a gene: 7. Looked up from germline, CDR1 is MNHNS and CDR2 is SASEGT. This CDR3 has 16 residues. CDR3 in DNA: TGTGCCAGCAGTGAAGTTGGGACAGGGCGCCGCTATGGCTACACCTTC. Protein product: CASSEVGTGRRYGYTF.

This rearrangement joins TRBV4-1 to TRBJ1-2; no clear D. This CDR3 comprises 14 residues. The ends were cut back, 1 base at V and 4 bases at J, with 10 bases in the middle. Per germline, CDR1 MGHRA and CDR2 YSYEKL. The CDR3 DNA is TGCGCCAGCAGCCAAGTTGCGGAAAGCTATGGCTACACCTTC. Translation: CASSQVAESYGYTF.

CDR3 in amino acids: CASSQLRAEVYGYTF. In nucleotides, the CDR3 is TGCGCCAGCAGCCAACTCCGGGCGGAGGTCTATGGCTACACCTTC. The chain joins TRBV4-3 to TRBJ1-2, with no clear D. Germline-derived CDR1 and CDR2 are LGHNA and YSLEER. The V and J ends lost 2 bases and 4 bases respectively, with 14 bases between them. This CDR3 contains 15 residues.

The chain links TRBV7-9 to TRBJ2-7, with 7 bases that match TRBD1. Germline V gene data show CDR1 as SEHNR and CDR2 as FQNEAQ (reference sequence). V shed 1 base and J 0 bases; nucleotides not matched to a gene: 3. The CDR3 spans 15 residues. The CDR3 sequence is CASSLVGQSSYEQYF. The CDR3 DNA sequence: TGTGCCAGCAGCTTAGTGGGACAGTCCTCCTACGAGCAGTACTTC.

CDR3 amino acids: CASSLAFAIETQYF. The CDR3 bases are TGTGCCAGCAGCTTAGCCTTTGCGATCGAGACCCAGTACTTC. The gene calls are TRBV7-9 and TRBJ2-5; D unresolved. The CDR3 extends over 14 amino acids. The V end was cut by 0 bases, the J end by 5 bases, with 10 bases between. Per the germline V gene, CDR1 is SEHNR and CDR2 is FQNEAQ (reference sequence).

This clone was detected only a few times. The CDR3 sequence: CAWSGAGGFYNEQFF. The CDR3 DNA reads as TGTGCCTGGAGTGGCGCAGGGGGCTTCTACAATGAGCAGTTCTTC. The chain joins TRBV30 to TRBJ2-1; TRBD1 matches 8 bases. V lost 1 base and J lost 3; bases outside the gene matches: 5. Germline values: CDR1 GTSNPN, CDR2 SVGIG (reference sequence). This CDR3 spans 15 amino acids.